Shown below are 21 T cell receptor beta chains from a single sample sequenced in a study of blood T cells in healthy people across ages. Sample-barcoded 5' priming and a J-beta primer mix drove a second PCR of roughly 7 to 11 cycles. In TCRdb, the 5' RACE reads were re-called with MiXCR into one record per CDR3 protein. Found here are approximately 810,000 distinct CDR3 sequences, 35% to 40% of them singletons; the top ten hold over 10%. What was sequenced was blood. The source is a man aged 18-30 years in good health.

For this clonotype: One end of the junction fails to match germline, which may point to a read error. The rearrangement uses TRBV18 and TRBJ1-1, with D perhaps matching TRBD1 (5 bases). The CDR3 runs 13 residues. Germline V CDR1 and CDR2: KGHSH, LQKENI. In DNA form, the CDR3 reads TGTGCCAACTCACCGGGGCGATTCGCTGAAGCTTTCTTT. Amino acid sequence: CANSPGRFAEAFF. Looking up the rest from reference TRBV18 and TRBJ1-1 gives the full variable domain: NAGVMQNPRHLVRRRGQEARLRCSPMKGHSHVYWYRQLPEEGLKFMVYLQKENIIDESGMPKERFSAEFPKEGPSILRIQQVVRGDSAAYFCANSPGRFAEAFFGQGTRLTVV.

The chain is built from TRBV20-1 and TRBJ2-1; TRBD2 agrees at 10 bases. The V segment lost 3 bases and the J segment 0 bases; nucleotides outside the gene matches: 5. The CDR3 spans 16 residues. Per germline, CDR1 DFQATT and CDR2 SNEGSKA (reference sequence). CDR3 nucleotides: TGCAGTGCTAGGGTATCTAGCGGGAGCTCCTACAATGAGCAGTTCTTC. Its translation is CSARVSSGSSYNEQFF.

At least ten counts were recorded for this clonotype. V is TRBV9 and J is TRBJ2-1; TRBD2 agrees at 14 bases. J gave up 1 base and V 3 bases, and 3 bases lay outside the gene matches. Germline CDR1 and CDR2: SGDLS and YYNGEE. The CDR3 has 17 amino acids. In DNA, the CDR3 is TGTGCCAGCAGCGCGGGACTAGCGGGGGCTTCCTACAATGAGCAGTTCTTC. Translating gives CASSAGLAGASYNEQFF.

The chain joins TRBV6-7 to TRBJ2-1, with 9 bases that match TRBD1. TRBV6-7 is an ORF; its function is uncertain. This CDR3 has 15 residues. J gave up 10 bases and V 6 bases, and 13 bases lay outside the gene matches. The CDR3, as DNA: TGTGCCAGCAGGACCGGGACAGGGCCCTCCTACGAGCAGTTCTTC. Its protein is CASRTGTGPSYEQFF.

As concerns this clonotype: A read error is possible here, since a much larger clone lies one base away. CDR3 DNA: TGTGCCAGCAGCTTAGTAGGCGGGGGGACCTCCTACAATGAGCAGTTCTTC. Translation: CASSLVGGGTSYNEQFF. The V gene is TRBV7-6, the J gene TRBJ2-1, with 8 bases that match TRBD2. Germline V gives CDR1 SGHVS, CDR2 FNYEAQ. The CDR3 contains 17 residues. J gave up 0 bases and V 1 base, and 5 bases lay outside the gene matches.

This clonotype turned up a few times. J is TRBJ1-1 and V is TRBV7-2; TRBD1 matches 7 bases. The CDR3 covers 16 residues. The V and J ends lost 5 bases and 0 bases, in that order; junction bases with no gene match: 9. The germline V gene encodes CDR1 SGHTA and CDR2 FQGNSA. The CDR3 sequence is CASSQGDSDMNTEAFF. The CDR3 nucleotides read TGTGCCAGCAGCCAGGGGGACAGCGATATGAACACTGAAGCTTTCTTT.

CDR3: CASSLGQGLEETQFF. The CDR3 DNA reads TGCGCCAGCAGCTTGGGACAGGGGCTAGAAGAGACCCAGTTCTTC. The chain links TRBV5-1 to TRBJ2-1; 8 positions match TRBD1. Trimming took 0 bases from V and 13 from J; bases not matched to a gene: 12. This CDR3 region has 15 residues. Germline V lookup: CDR1 SGHRS, CDR2 YFSETQ.

The CDR3 loop reads CASSAGPSEAFF. As DNA, the CDR3 is TGTGCCAGCAGCGCGGGGCCTTCTGAAGCTTTCTTT. The gene calls are TRBV9 and TRBJ1-1, with D perhaps matching TRBD1 (5 bases). The CDR3 spans 12 residues. From germline, CDR1 is SGDLS and CDR2 YYNGEE. Trimming removed 3 bases at V and 6 bases at J, with 9 bases between.

Concerning this clonotype itself: A much more abundant neighbour one base away suggests this may be a read error. The genes are TRBV12-3 or TRBV12-4 and TRBJ2-7; 10 nucleotides align to TRBD2. The end of the DNA fits TRBJ2-5 better, so the J call may be wrong. The CDR3 has 16 residues. The CDR3, as DNA: TGTGCCAGCAGGCACATAGCGGGGGGAGGAGGGGAGACCCAGTACTTC. It encodes CASRHIAGGGGETQYF.

J is TRBJ2-1 and V is TRBV20-1, with TRBD2 identical over 7 bases. The CDR3 loop spans 15 amino acids. The germline gives CDR1 DFQATT, CDR2 SNEGSKA (reference sequence). The V and J ends lost 2 bases and 9 bases, in that order; junction bases with no gene match: 13. CDR3 in amino acids: CSARPGLGDGGEQFF. The CDR3 bases are TGCAGTGCTAGACCAGGACTAGGAGATGGCGGTGAGCAGTTCTTC.

This clonotype was recorded a few times. The CDR3 DNA follows: TGCAGTGCCCCTCCGGACGGAGACTATGGCTACACCTTC. It codes for CSAPPDGDYGYTF. The chain uses TRBV20-1 and TRBJ1-2; D is uncertain. V dropped 6 bases and J dropped 3 bases, with 14 bases sitting between them. The CDR3 is 13 residues long. Germline V CDR1 and CDR2: DFQATT, SNEGSKA (reference sequence).

J is TRBJ2-7 and V is TRBV7-2; maybe TRBD2 (6 bases). The germline CDR1 and CDR2 sequences are SGHTA and FQGNSA. The CDR3 runs to 18 residues. V gave up 1 base and J gave up 3 bases, with 22 bases separating them. The CDR3 reads CASSLGVWAGRRIYEQYF. The CDR3 nucleotides read TGTGCCAGCAGCTTAGGGGTATGGGCGGGACGGAGGATCTACGAGCAGTACTTC.

This clonotype appeared a few times. This chain uses TRBV29-1 with TRBJ2-4; D could derive from TRBD1 or TRBD2 (5 bases each). The CDR3 spans 16 residues. From germline, CDR1 is SQVTM and CDR2 ANQGSEA. V lost 2 bases and J lost 0, with 14 bases in between. Written as DNA, the CDR3 is TGCAGCGTTGAATTGGGCTCGGGGACAGCCAAAAACATTCAGTACTTC. Translated: CSVELGSGTAKNIQYF.

The chain uses TRBV3-1 and TRBJ1-2; D unresolved. The germline V gene encodes CDR1 LGHDT and CDR2 YNNKEL (reference sequence). CDR3 size: 14 residues. V dropped 4 bases and J dropped 4 bases, with 13 bases sitting between them. The CDR3 nucleotides read TGTGCCAGCAGCCCCGAATGGGCGGGCTATGGCTACACCTTC. Translating gives CASSPEWAGYGYTF. The whole variable domain, filled in from reference TRBV3-1 and TRBJ1-2, reads DTAVSQTPKYLVTQMGNDKSIKCEQNLGHDTMYWYKQDSKKFLKIMFSYNNKELIINETVPNRFSPKSPDKAHLNLHINSLELGDSAVYFCASSPEWAGYGYTFGSGTRLTVV.

The chain couples TRBV20-1 to TRBJ2-7, with D perhaps matching TRBD2 (5 bases). Germline CDR1 and CDR2: DFQATT and SNEGSKA (reference sequence). The CDR3 runs 14 residues. V gave up 3 bases and J gave up 0 bases, with 12 bases separating them. CDR3 loop: CSASSVRDSYEQYF. The CDR3 DNA sequence: TGCAGTGCTAGCTCGGTCCGGGACTCCTACGAGCAGTACTTC.

The chain has TRBV25-1 and TRBJ2-3; D is possibly TRBD2 (6 bases). This CDR3 spans 16 amino acids. Germline V lookup: CDR1 MGHDK, CDR2 SYGVNS. V was cut by 1 base and J by 2 bases, with 13 bases left in between. The CDR3 sequence: CASSESYGGDTDTQYF. In DNA form, the CDR3 reads TGTGCCAGCAGTGAATCCTACGGGGGAGACACAGATACGCAGTATTTT.

The chain uses TRBV15 and TRBJ1-1; D is perhaps TRBD1 (6 bases). This CDR3 has 16 amino acids. Looked up from germline, CDR1 is LNHNV and CDR2 is YYDKDF (reference sequence). V was trimmed by 1 base and J by 4 bases, leaving 16 bases between them. CDR3 sequence reads: CATSRVPGDRGTEAFF. In DNA form, the CDR3 reads TGTGCCACCAGCAGAGTACCAGGGGACCGAGGCACTGAAGCTTTCTTT.

V gene TRBV12-3 or TRBV12-4 combines with J gene TRBJ2-3; perhaps D is TRBD1 or TRBD2 (6 bases each). The CDR3 runs to 13 residues. V was clipped by 5 bases and J by 6 bases, with 12 bases between them. CDR3 in amino acids: CASSVGGLDTQYF. The CDR3 DNA reads TGTGCCAGCAGTGTAGGGGGGCTGGATACGCAGTATTTT.

This clonotype was picked up many times. This chain links TRBV6-1 with TRBJ1-2; D is perhaps TRBD1 (6 bases). The CDR3 consists of 17 residues. V lost 5 bases and J lost 5, with 24 bases in between. CDR1 and CDR2 (germline): MNHNS, SASEGT. The CDR3: CASSRGPVMSFIYGYTF. CDR3 sequence (DNA): TGTGCCAGCAGTCGGGGGCCGGTCATGTCTTTCATTTATGGCTACACCTTC.

This chain connects TRBV5-1 to TRBJ1-6; unclear D gene. Per the germline V gene, CDR1 is SGHRS and CDR2 is YFSETQ. The CDR3 has 15 residues. V was trimmed by 0 bases and J by 7 bases, leaving 11 bases between them. DNA for the CDR3: TGCGCCAGCAGCTTGGAAGGCCTTCACAATTCACCCCTCCACTTT. This encodes CASSLEGLHNSPLHF. Filled out from reference TRBV5-1 and TRBJ1-6, the complete variable domain reads KAGVTQTPRYLIKTRGQQVTLSCSPISGHRSVSWYQQTPGQGLQFLFEYFSETQRNKGNFPGRFSGRQFSNSRSEMNVSTLELGDSALYLCASSLEGLHNSPLHFGNGTRLTVT.

V gene TRBV2 combines with J gene TRBJ2-7; a weak D match, TRBD2 (7 bases). This CDR3 has 15 residues. Germline values: CDR1 SNHLY, CDR2 FYNNEI. The ends were cut back, 6 bases at V and 7 bases at J, with 22 bases in the middle. The CDR3 reads CASSERGGPYNEQYF. For the CDR3, the DNA is TGTGCCAGCAGCGAGAGGGGGGGCCCCTACAATGAGCAGTACTTC.